Below, 20 T cell receptor beta chains from the same sample are listed, as sequenced in a study of shared clonotypes between healthy human individuals. Generated by immunoSEQ multiplex PCR, the TCRdb table keeps only in-frame clones and is missing some. The table has roughly 2.1 million clones, about 92% seen once. The naive CD8 fraction comprised CD45RO-negative cells positively selected for CCR7 and excluded terminally differentiated effector memory CD45RA+ cells. The sequencing input was naive CD8+ T cells from PBMCs. All receptors derive from a man between 18 and 29 years old in good health. Some clones in this sample may be carry-over from other donors' samples.

The CDR3 coding sequence is TGTGCCATCAGGGTACAGGACGGTAACAATATGAACACTGAAGCTTTCTTT. Amino acids: CAIRVQDGNNMNTEAFF. The chain combines TRBV10-3 with TRBJ1-1; D is perhaps TRBD1 (5 bases). This CDR3 is built from 17 residues. V lost 6 bases and J lost 0, with 20 bases in between. Germline CDR1 and CDR2: ENHRY and SYGVKD.

This sequence joins TRBV27 and TRBJ2-7; no clear D. Germline CDR1 MNHEY, CDR2 SMNVEV (reference sequence). V lost 1 base and J lost 4, with 8 bases in between. This CDR3 spans 13 amino acids. In DNA, the CDR3 is TGTGCCAGCAGTTTATTCCAGTATTACGAGCAGTACTTC. Protein product: CASSLFQYYEQYF.

V is TRBV11-2 and J is TRBJ2-7; the D is unclear. V lost 3 bases, J lost 0 bases, and 12 bases lay in between. The CDR3 sequence is 15 residues long. Germline lookup yields CDR1 SGHAT and CDR2 FQNNGV. CDR3 in amino acids: CASSFSEASSYEQYF. The CDR3 bases are TGTGCCAGCAGCTTCAGCGAGGCGAGCTCCTACGAGCAGTACTTC.

V usage is TRBV19 and J usage is TRBJ2-3, with D possibly being TRBD1 (5 bases). The CDR3 extends over 15 amino acids. With 3 bases removed from V and 4 bases from J, the gap between germline ends came to 14 bases. Germline V lookup: CDR1 LNHDA, CDR2 SQIVND (reference sequence). In nucleotides, the CDR3 is TGTGCCAGTAGTATCCGCAGGGTAACAGCAGATACGCAGTATTTT. Amino acids: CASSIRRVTADTQYF.

The J gene is TRBJ2-7, the V gene TRBV13; D is possibly TRBD1 (5 bases). Looked up from germline, CDR1 is PRHDT and CDR2 is FYEKMQ (reference sequence). V lost 5 bases to trimming and J lost 0 bases, with 26 bases between them. The CDR3 sequence is 19 residues long. The CDR3 reads CASSIRASRAAAFSYEQYF. CDR3 bases: TGTGCCAGCAGCATTAGAGCATCCAGGGCGGCGGCCTTCTCCTACGAGCAGTACTTC.

The chain couples TRBV5-8 to TRBJ1-2; 7 bases line up with TRBD1. The germline V gene encodes CDR1 SGHTS and CDR2 YDEGEE. CDR3 length: 14 amino acids. V trimming: 0 bases; J trimming: 4 bases; junction bases outside the gene matches: 3. The chain's CDR3 is CASSLDPGGYGYTF. CDR3 bases: TGTGCCAGCAGCTTGGATCCAGGGGGCTATGGCTACACCTTC.

The chain carries TRBV13 and TRBJ2-3; D is undetermined. V lost 3 bases and J lost 3, with 13 bases in between. Germline V gene data show CDR1 as PRHDT and CDR2 as FYEKMQ (reference sequence). The CDR3 is 15 residues long. The CDR3 DNA follows: TGTGCCAGCAGCTTGTGGGGAACACGGACAGATACGCAGTATTTT. Its translation is CASSLWGTRTDTQYF.

The chain employs TRBV27 and TRBJ2-1; 12 positions match TRBD2. Trimming at V came to 6 bases and at J to 7 bases, leaving 13 bases not matched to a gene. The CDR3 loop spans 17 amino acids. Germline assignment: CDR1 MNHEY and CDR2 SMNVEV (reference sequence). The CDR3 loop is CASSRALAGGPGNEQFF. CDR3 nucleotides: TGTGCCAGCAGCCGGGCTCTAGCGGGAGGGCCTGGTAATGAGCAGTTCTTC.

This clone has a single count. This chain joins TRBV6-5 and TRBJ2-7; 8 nucleotides agree with TRBD1. Germline values: CDR1 MNHEY, CDR2 SVGAGI. V was clipped by 5 bases and J by 5 bases; unmatched bases: 8. This CDR3 is 14 amino acids long. Here the CDR3 DNA reads TGTGCCAGCAGTGGACAGACAGGGGACCACGAGCAGTACTTC. Amino acids: CASSGQTGDHEQYF.

V and J are TRBV7-9 and TRBJ2-7; TRBD2 matches at 9 bases. V lost 5 bases, J lost 0 bases, and 8 bases stayed unmatched. Germline CDR1 and CDR2: SEHNR and FQNEAQ (reference sequence). CDR3 length: 16 amino acids. The CDR3 reads CASSPPGREGSYEQYF. DNA for the CDR3: TGTGCCAGCAGCCCCCCCGGGCGGGAGGGCTCCTACGAGCAGTACTTC.

The rearrangement links TRBV7-2 to TRBJ2-1; 8 positions agree with TRBD2. V was pared by 1 base and J by 7 bases, with 9 bases of the junction left unmatched. Germline-derived CDR1 and CDR2 are SGHTA and FQGNSA. The CDR3 loop spans 16 amino acids. CDR3 sequence reads: CASSLEPAGAVNEQFF. The CDR3 DNA follows: TGTGCCAGCAGCTTAGAACCAGCGGGAGCTGTTAATGAGCAGTTCTTC.

This chain connects TRBV7-9 to TRBJ2-1; 7 nucleotides line up with TRBD1. The ends lost 5 bases at V and 4 bases at J; junction bases unmatched: 11. The CDR3 sequence is 16 residues long. Germline values: CDR1 SEHNR, CDR2 FQNEAQ (reference sequence). The CDR3 bases are TGTGCCAGCAGCCCAAACCTCGGGACAGCATACAATGAGCAGTTCTTC. Translated: CASSPNLGTAYNEQFF.

The rearrangement links TRBV9 to TRBJ2-3; 9 nucleotides line up with TRBD2. CDR1 SGDLS and CDR2 YYNGEE come from the germline V gene. The CDR3 totals 16 residues. V was clipped by 3 bases and J by 7 bases; unmatched bases: 12. CDR3 loop: CASSGGWDSGRYTQYF. The CDR3 DNA is TGTGCCAGCAGCGGGGGGTGGGATAGCGGGAGATATACGCAGTATTTT.

The chain couples TRBV19 to TRBJ1-5, with 7 bases that match TRBD1. The germline V gene has CDR1 LNHDA and CDR2 SQIVND (reference sequence). The CDR3 contains 13 residues. J gave up 2 bases and V 8 bases, and 3 bases lay outside the gene matches. The CDR3 loop is CASYGTGNQPQHF. CDR3 bases: TGTGCCAGTTACGGGACAGGCAATCAGCCCCAGCATTTT.

Regarding this clone: The sample holds other DNA sequences that translate to the same CDR3. The V call is TRBV18, the J call TRBJ2-1; 7 bases agree with TRBD2. V gave up 0 bases and J gave up 6 bases; unmatched junction bases: 2. CDR1 and CDR2 from the germline V gene are KGHSH and LQKENI. This CDR3 has 14 residues. The CDR3 coding sequence is TGTGCCAGCTCACCACCGGGGGGGGGCAATGAGCAGTTCTTC. Its protein product is CASSPPGGGNEQFF.

This clone has just a few counts. This chain connects TRBV30 to TRBJ1-1; D ambiguous. CDR3 length: 12 residues. Per germline, CDR1 GTSNPN and CDR2 SVGIG (reference sequence). Trimming cost V 2 bases and J 7 bases, with 11 bases left between them. CDR3: CAWSTLRSEAFF. CDR3 DNA sequence: TGTGCCTGGAGTACTCTCCGGAGTGAAGCTTTCTTT.

J is TRBJ1-2 and V is TRBV13; a weak D match, TRBD1 (6 bases). Trimming cost V 5 bases and J 7 bases, with 11 bases left between them. Germline CDR1 and CDR2: PRHDT and FYEKMQ (reference sequence). The CDR3 has 12 amino acids. CDR3 nucleotide sequence: TGTGCCAGCAGCCGGGGGCTTGGTGGCTACACCTTC. This encodes CASSRGLGGYTF.

The chain uses TRBV19 and TRBJ2-7; possible D gene TRBD1, 6 bases. V was trimmed by 5 bases and J by 1 base, leaving 15 bases between them. CDR3 size: 15 residues. Germline assignment: CDR1 LNHDA and CDR2 SQIVND (reference sequence). CDR3 amino acids: CASSPSGDWSYEQYF. The CDR3, as DNA: TGTGCCAGTAGTCCCTCAGGGGATTGGTCCTACGAGCAGTACTTC.

The gene calls are TRBV9 and TRBJ1-3; possible D gene TRBD1, 5 bases. V lost 3 bases and J lost 4, with 14 bases in between. The CDR3 is made up of 15 amino acids. Germline-derived CDR1 and CDR2 are SGDLS and YYNGEE. The CDR3 sequence is CASSDGAGLGNTIYF. The CDR3 DNA is TGTGCCAGCAGCGACGGCGCAGGGTTGGGAAACACCATATATTTT.

The chain has TRBV4-3 and TRBJ1-2; TRBD1 matches at 7 bases. This CDR3 comprises 15 residues. The trim removed 0 bases at V and 4 bases at J, leaving 5 bases unmatched. Germline CDR1 reads LGHNA; CDR2 reads YSLEER. CDR3 region: CASSQERGHGYGYTF. The DNA for the CDR3 is TGCGCCAGCAGCCAAGAGAGGGGGCACGGCTATGGCTACACCTTC.